Listed below are T cell receptor beta chains from one sample, sequenced in a study of blood T cell repertoires in COVID-19. Method: immunoSEQ multiplex PCR; TCRdb's copy keeps in-frame clones and lacks some. This table has roughly 90,000 clones, 86% appearing once. The sequenced sample was peripheral blood. The receptors were gathered from a human donor in a cohort sampled during active COVID-19. The CDR3 runs from the conserved cysteine through the conserved F or W. D genes are given only for firm matches. Clone size is stated in some rows and not others, as once, few, many or a class when expanded.

>TRBV5-8|NA|TRBJ2-7|NA
TGTGCCAGCAGCTTTAGGCGGAGCTACGAGCAGTACTTC
CASSFRRSYEQYF
>TRBV18|NA|TRBJ2-7|NA
TGTGCCAGCTCATTGGGGAGAATCGAGCAGTACTTC
CASSLGRIEQYF
>TRBV7-2|NA|TRBJ2-5|NA
TGTGCCAGCAGCGATTCTTTCGGGGAGACCCAGTACTTC
CASSDSFGETQYF
>TRBV2|NA|TRBJ2-7|TRBD1
TGTGCCAGCAACTCTCTGTGGGACAGGGGGCGTCACGAGCAGTACTTC
CASNSLWDRGRHEQYF
>TRBV14|NA|TRBJ2-6|NA
TGTGCCAGCAGCTACAGGTTCTCTGGGGCCAACGTCCTGACTTTC
CASSYRFSGANVLTF
>TRBV28|NA|TRBJ1-5|TRBD1
TGTGCCAGCAGGGGGACAGGGGAGGGTCAGCCCCAGCATTTT
CASRGTGEGQPQHF
>TRBV4-1|NA|TRBJ1-5|TRBD1
TGCGCCAGCAGCCCAAGACAGGGAGAGGAAAGCAATCAGCCCCAGCATTTT
CASSPRQGEESNQPQHF
>TRBV11-2|few|TRBJ2-4|TRBD1
TGTGCCAGCAGCTTCTGGACAGGGTCGGGCATTCAGTACTTC
CASSFWTGSGIQYF
>TRBV28|NA|TRBJ1-5|NA
TGTGCCAGCAGTCTAAACCAGGGCAATCAGCCCCAGCATTTT
CASSLNQGNQPQHF
>TRBV10-1|NA|TRBJ1-1|NA
TGCGCCAGCAGTTACAGATTGGGTGAAGCTTTCTTT
CASSYRLGEAFF
>TRBV11-2|NA|TRBJ2-7|NA
TGTGCCAGCAGCTTCAGGGTGACCGAGCAGTACTTC
CASSFRVTEQYF
>TRBV2|NA|TRBJ1-1|NA
TGTGCCAGCACCCTGGAGGCAGCACTGAACACTGAAGCTTTCTTT
CASTLEAALNTEAFF
>TRBV9|NA|TRBJ2-7|NA
TGTGCCAGCAGCGTAGAGCATGGGGGCTCCGAGCAGTACTTC
CASSVEHGGSEQYF
>TRBV5-1|NA|TRBJ1-5|TRBD1
TGCGCCAGCAGCTTGGGACAGGGGGATCAGCCCCAGCATTTT
CASSLGQGDQPQHF
>TRBV12-3/TRBV12-4|NA|TRBJ1-5|TRBD1
TGTGCCAGCAGTCCGGGACAGGGCCAGCCCCAGCATTTT
CASSPGQGQPQHF
>TRBV6-2/TRBV6-3|once|TRBJ2-3|TRBD1
TGTGCCAGCACCCCTTATTTTGACAGGGCCTTGCGAAGAGAAAACACAGATACGCAGTATTTT
CASTPYFDRALRRENTDTQYF
>TRBV5-3|NA|TRBJ2-1|TRBD2
TGTGCCAGAAGCTTTCCCCCTAGCGGGAGGTCCCTCAGCTCCTACAATGAGCAGTTCTTC
CARSFPPSGRSLSSYNEQFF
>TRBV5-4|NA|TRBJ2-4|NA
TGTGCCAGCAGCTTGGAGGTGGGAGGATTCACCAAAAACATTCAGTACTTC
CASSLEVGGFTKNIQYF
>TRBV7-2|few|TRBJ1-2|NA
TGTGCCAGCAGCCTAGGTGAGGACAGACCCTATGGCTACACCTTC
CASSLGEDRPYGYTF
>TRBV5-5|NA|TRBJ2-2|NA
TGTGCCAGCACAACACAAGCGAACACCGGGGAGCTGTTTTTT
CASTTQANTGELFF
>TRBV10-1|NA|TRBJ2-1|TRBD2
TGCGCCAGCAGTGGGAATCGACTAGCGGCCTCCTACAATGAGCAGTTCTTC
CASSGNRLAASYNEQFF
>TRBV6-1|NA|TRBJ1-5|NA
TGTGCCAGCAGTGAAGCGCATTTCGGTCATCAGCCCCAGCATTTT
CASSEAHFGHQPQHF
>TRBV4-3|NA|TRBJ2-1|NA
TGCGCCAGCAGCCAAGAGCTAGCGCCTTACAATGAGCAGTTCTTC
CASSQELAPYNEQFF
>TRBV5-4|NA|TRBJ1-1|TRBD1
TGTGCCAGCAGCTGGGACAGGGACACTGAAGCTTTCTTT
CASSWDRDTEAFF
>TRBV7-2|NA|TRBJ2-4|NA
TGTGCCAGCAGTCGACAGACTGCGTTAGCCAAAAACATTCAGTACTTC
CASSRQTALAKNIQYF
>TRBV5-4|NA|TRBJ2-1|TRBD2
TGTGCCAGCAGCTTGAGAACTAGCGGGAGGGACAATGAGCAGTTCTTC
CASSLRTSGRDNEQFF
>TRBV5-1|NA|TRBJ2-3|TRBD2
TGCGCCAGCAGCTCCGGGACTAGCGGGGGGTCTGATACGCAGTATTTT
CASSSGTSGGSDTQYF
>TRBV7-9|once|TRBJ2-1|NA
TGTGCCAGCAGCTTAGTCCAGGGTGAGCAGTTCTTC
CASSLVQGEQFF
>TRBV14|NA|TRBJ2-3|NA
TGTGCCAGCAGCCCGATCCCAGGGTACACAGATACGCAGTATTTT
CASSPIPGYTDTQYF
>TRBV28|once|TRBJ2-2|NA
TGTGCCAGCCTTTCGAACACCGGGGAGCTGTTTTTT
CASLSNTGELFF
>TRBV29-1|NA|TRBJ1-2|TRBD1
TGCAGCGTCGGGGACAGGGGATACACCTTC
CSVGDRGYTF
>TRBV21-1|NA|TRBJ2-2|NA
TGTGCCAGCAGCAAAGTCGGGGTTAGCGGGGGGGCGAACACCGGGGAGCTGTTTTTT
CASSKVGVSGGANTGELFF
>TRBV10-2|NA|TRBJ2-6|NA
TGCGCCCCCAGGGGCACCCTGAACTCTGGGGCCAACGTCCTGACTTTC
CAPRGTLNSGANVLTF
>TRBV9|NA|TRBJ1-3|TRBD1
TGTGCCAGCAGCGTGGACAGGAGTCCTGGAAACACCATATATTTT
CASSVDRSPGNTIYF
>TRBV12-5|NA|TRBJ2-5|NA
TGTGCTAGTGGATTCCCGGACAGAAAAGAGACCCAGTACTTC
CASGFPDRKETQYF
>TRBV7-9|NA|TRBJ1-4|NA
TGTGCCAGCAGAAAAACCGAGACAGGTTCTGAAAAACTGTTTTTT
CASRKTETGSEKLFF
>TRBV29-1|NA|TRBJ2-2|NA
TGCAGCGTTGACTCGGCCGGGGAGCTGTTTTTT
CSVDSAGELFF
>TRBV3-1/TRBV3-2|NA|TRBJ2-3|NA
TGTGCCAGCAGGCAGGGGAGCACAGATACGCAGTATTTT
CASRQGSTDTQYF
>TRBV5-4|few|TRBJ1-2|TRBD1
TGTGCCAGCAGCAGTGGACAGGTCAACTATGGCTACACCTTC
CASSSGQVNYGYTF
>TRBV19|NA|TRBJ2-2|TRBD1
TGTGCCAGTAGTCTCTCAGGAACAGGGGGGCGCACCGGGGAGCTGTTTTTT
CASSLSGTGGRTGELFF
>TRBV11-3|NA|TRBJ2-3|TRBD2
TGTGCCAGCAGTTTGACTAGCACTACCACCACAGATACGCAGTATTTT
CASSLTSTTTTDTQYF
>TRBV7-2|NA|TRBJ2-7|TRBD1
TGTGCCAGCAGCTTAGGGGGGACAGGCACCTACGAGCAGTACTTC
CASSLGGTGTYEQYF
>TRBV6-4|once|TRBJ1-1|NA
TGTGCCAGCAGTGTCGAACCGGGAACCAACACTGAAGCTTTCTTT
CASSVEPGTNTEAFF
>TRBV19|NA|TRBJ1-2|TRBD1
TGTGCCAGTACCTTGACAGGGGGCGGCTATGGCTACACCTTC
CASTLTGGGYGYTF
>TRBV11-2|NA|TRBJ1-2|NA
TGTGCCAGCAGCCCGGGGTTTCGGGGCTACACCTTC
CASSPGFRGYTF
>TRBV6-2/TRBV6-3|NA|TRBJ2-3|TRBD2
TGTGCCAGCAGTTTTCTAGCGGGAGGCACAGATACGCAGTATTTT
CASSFLAGGTDTQYF
>TRBV9|once|TRBJ2-5|TRBD1
TGTGCCAGCAGCGCACAGGGGATGGGGGAGACCCAGTACTTC
CASSAQGMGETQYF